This T cell receptor beta chain was captured in a study of blood T cell repertoires in COVID-19. As for this clone: Other nucleotide sequences from this sample produce the same CDR3.

The V and J ends lost 8 bases and 0 bases respectively, with 13 bases between them. Per the germline V gene, CDR1 is SNHLY and CDR2 is FYNNEI. This CDR3 spans 14 amino acids. Only in-frame clones appear in the TCRdb table, and some are missing; sequencing was by immunoSEQ multiplex PCR. This sample carries 300,000 to 450,000 clones, approximately 89% of them seen once, and the ten largest clones take approximately 1.2%. Sequences were obtained from PBMCs or T cells enriched from blood (not recorded which). This chain uses TRBV2 with TRBJ2-5; perhaps TRBD1 as D (6 bases). This clonotype was sampled from a man aged 30 to 45 who had recovered from COVID-19. CDR3 region: CASGRDRNQETQYF. Written as DNA, the CDR3 is TGTGCCAGCGGAAGAGACAGGAACCAAGAGACCCAGTACTTC.